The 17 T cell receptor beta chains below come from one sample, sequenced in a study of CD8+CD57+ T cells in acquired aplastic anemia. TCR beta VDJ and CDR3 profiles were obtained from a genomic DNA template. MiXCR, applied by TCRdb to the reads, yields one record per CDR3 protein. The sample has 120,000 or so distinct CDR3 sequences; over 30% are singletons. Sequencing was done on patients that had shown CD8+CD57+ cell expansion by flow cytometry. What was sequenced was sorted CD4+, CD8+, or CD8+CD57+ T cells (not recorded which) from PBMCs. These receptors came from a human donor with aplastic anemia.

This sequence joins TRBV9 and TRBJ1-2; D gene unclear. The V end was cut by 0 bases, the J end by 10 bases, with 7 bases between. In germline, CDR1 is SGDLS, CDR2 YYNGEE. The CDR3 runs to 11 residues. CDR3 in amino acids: CASSVVQHYTF. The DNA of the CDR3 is TGTGCCAGCAGCGTAGTCCAGCACTACACCTTC.

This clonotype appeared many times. CDR3 nucleotides: TGTGCCAGCAGTTACGCGGGGGGCCTCGGGCAGTACTTC. Translated: CASSYAGGLGQYF. The genes are TRBV6-6 and TRBJ2-7; 8 nucleotides match TRBD2. This CDR3 region has 13 residues. Germline-derived CDR1 and CDR2 are MNHNY and SVGAGI (reference sequence). The trim removed 2 bases at V and 9 bases at J, leaving 6 bases unmatched.

CDR3 in DNA: TGTGCCAGCAGCTTCCCACAGGGCTATGGCTACACCTTC. This codes for CASSFPQGYGYTF. The chain combines TRBV5-8 with TRBJ1-2, with D maybe TRBD1 (6 bases). CDR1 SGHTS and CDR2 YDEGEE come from the germline V gene. V was shortened by 2 bases and J by 4 bases, with 9 bases between the two germline ends. CDR3 length: 13 residues.

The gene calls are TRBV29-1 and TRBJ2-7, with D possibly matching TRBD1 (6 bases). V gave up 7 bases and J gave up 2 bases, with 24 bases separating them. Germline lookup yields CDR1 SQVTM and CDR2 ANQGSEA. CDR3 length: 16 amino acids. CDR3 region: CSATFTRGRGPYEQYF. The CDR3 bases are TGCAGCGCAACCTTCACTCGTGGCAGGGGTCCCTACGAGCAGTACTTC.

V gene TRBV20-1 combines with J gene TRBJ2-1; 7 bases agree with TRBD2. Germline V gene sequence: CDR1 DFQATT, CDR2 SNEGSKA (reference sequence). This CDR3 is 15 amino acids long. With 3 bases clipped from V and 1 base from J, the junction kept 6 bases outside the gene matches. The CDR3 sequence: CSASKLARSYNEQFF. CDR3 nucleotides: TGCAGTGCTAGTAAACTAGCGAGATCCTACAATGAGCAGTTCTTC.

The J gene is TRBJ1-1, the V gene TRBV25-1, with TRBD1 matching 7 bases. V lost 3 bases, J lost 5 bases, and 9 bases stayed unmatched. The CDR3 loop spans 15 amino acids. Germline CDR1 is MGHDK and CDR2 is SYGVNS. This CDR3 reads CASSEFGRGRTEAFF. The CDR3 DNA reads TGTGCCAGCAGTGAGTTTGGGAGGGGGCGAACTGAAGCTTTCTTT.

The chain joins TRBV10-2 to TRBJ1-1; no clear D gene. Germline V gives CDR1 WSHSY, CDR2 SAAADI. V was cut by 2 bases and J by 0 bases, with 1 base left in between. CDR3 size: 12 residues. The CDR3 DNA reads TGCGCCAGCAGTGAGCTGAACACTGAAGCTTTCTTT. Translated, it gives CASSELNTEAFF.

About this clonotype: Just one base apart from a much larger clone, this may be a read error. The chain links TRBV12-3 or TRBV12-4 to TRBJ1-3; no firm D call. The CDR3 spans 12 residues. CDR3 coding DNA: TGTGCCAGCAGTTTTTTCCAAAACACCACATATTTT. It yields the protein CASSFFQNTTYF.

CDR3 loop: CASSISTGTQNEQFF. CDR3 coding DNA: TGTGCCAGTAGTATCTCAACCGGGACACAGAATGAGCAGTTCTTC. The chain recombines TRBV19 with TRBJ2-1; TRBD1 might be the D (6 bases). The CDR3 loop spans 15 amino acids. The germline V and J ends were trimmed by 3 bases and 7 bases, with 16 bases remaining between them. Germline CDR1 LNHDA, CDR2 SQIVND (reference sequence).

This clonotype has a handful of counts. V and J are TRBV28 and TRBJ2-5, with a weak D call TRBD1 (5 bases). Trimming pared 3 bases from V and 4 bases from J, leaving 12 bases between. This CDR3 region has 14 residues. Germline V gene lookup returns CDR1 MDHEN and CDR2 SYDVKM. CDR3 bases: TGTGCCAGCAGTTTGTCGACAGTGGGAGAGACCCAGTACTTC. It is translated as CASSLSTVGETQYF.

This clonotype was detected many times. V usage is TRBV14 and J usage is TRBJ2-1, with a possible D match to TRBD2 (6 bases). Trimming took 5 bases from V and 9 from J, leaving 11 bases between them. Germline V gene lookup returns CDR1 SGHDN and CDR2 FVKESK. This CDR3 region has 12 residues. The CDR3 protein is CASSRRVSEQFF. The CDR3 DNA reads TGTGCCAGCAGCAGGAGGGTTAGTGAGCAGTTCTTC.

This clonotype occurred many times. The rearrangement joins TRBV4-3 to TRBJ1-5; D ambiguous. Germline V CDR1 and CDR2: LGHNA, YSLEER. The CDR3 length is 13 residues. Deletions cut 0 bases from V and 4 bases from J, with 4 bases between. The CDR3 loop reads CASSQDRNQPQHF. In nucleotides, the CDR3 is TGCGCCAGCAGCCAAGATCGGAATCAGCCCCAGCATTTT.

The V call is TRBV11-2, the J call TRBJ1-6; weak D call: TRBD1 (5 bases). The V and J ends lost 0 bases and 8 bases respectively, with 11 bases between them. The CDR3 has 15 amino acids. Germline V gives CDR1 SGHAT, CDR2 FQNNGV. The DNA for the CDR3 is TGTGCCAGCAGCTTAGAGTCAGGGCCTTATTCACCCCTCCACTTT. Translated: CASSLESGPYSPLHF. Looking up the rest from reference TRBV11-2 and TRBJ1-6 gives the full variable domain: EAGVAQSPRYKIIEKRQSVAFWCNPISGHATLYWYQQILGQGPKLLIQFQNNGVVDDSQLPKDRFSAERLKGVDSTLKIQPAKLEDSAVYLCASSLESGPYSPLHFGNGTRLTVT.

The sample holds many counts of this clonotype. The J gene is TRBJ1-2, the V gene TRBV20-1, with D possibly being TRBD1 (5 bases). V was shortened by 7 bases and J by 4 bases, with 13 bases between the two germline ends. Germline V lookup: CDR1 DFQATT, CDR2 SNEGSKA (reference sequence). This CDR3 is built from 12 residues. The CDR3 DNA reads TGCAGTGTGTCCCTCAGGGCCTATGGCTACACCTTC. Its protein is CSVSLRAYGYTF.

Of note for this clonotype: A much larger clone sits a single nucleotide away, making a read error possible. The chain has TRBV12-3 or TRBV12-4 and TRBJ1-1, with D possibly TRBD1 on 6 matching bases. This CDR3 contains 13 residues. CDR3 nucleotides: TGTGCCAGCAGTCTAGCCTTTACAGGGAAGGCTTTCTTT. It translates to CASSLAFTGKAFF.

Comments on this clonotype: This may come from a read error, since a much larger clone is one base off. In DNA, the CDR3 is TGCGCCAGCAGCTTGGCCTGGACAGGGTCCTACGAGCAGTACTTC. This translates into CASSLAWTGSYEQYF. The chain carries TRBV5-1 and TRBJ2-7, with TRBD1 matching 8 bases. Germline CDR1 reads SGHRS; CDR2 reads YFSETQ. This CDR3 is built from 15 residues. J gave up 1 base and V 0 bases, and 3 bases lay outside the gene matches. Supplemented by reference TRBV5-1 and TRBJ2-7, the full variable domain reads KAGVTQTPRYLIKTRGQQVTLSCSPISGHRSVSWYQQTPGQGLQFLFEYFSETQRNKGNFPGRFSGRQFSNSRSEMNVSTLELGDSALYLCASSLAWTGSYEQYFGPGTRLTVT.

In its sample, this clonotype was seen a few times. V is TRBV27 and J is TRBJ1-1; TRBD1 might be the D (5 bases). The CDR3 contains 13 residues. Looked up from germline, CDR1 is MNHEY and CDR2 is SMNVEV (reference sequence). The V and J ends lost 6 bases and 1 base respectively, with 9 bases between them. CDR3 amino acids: CASRRGRNTEAFF. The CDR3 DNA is TGTGCCAGCAGACGGGGCCGGAACACTGAAGCTTTCTTT.